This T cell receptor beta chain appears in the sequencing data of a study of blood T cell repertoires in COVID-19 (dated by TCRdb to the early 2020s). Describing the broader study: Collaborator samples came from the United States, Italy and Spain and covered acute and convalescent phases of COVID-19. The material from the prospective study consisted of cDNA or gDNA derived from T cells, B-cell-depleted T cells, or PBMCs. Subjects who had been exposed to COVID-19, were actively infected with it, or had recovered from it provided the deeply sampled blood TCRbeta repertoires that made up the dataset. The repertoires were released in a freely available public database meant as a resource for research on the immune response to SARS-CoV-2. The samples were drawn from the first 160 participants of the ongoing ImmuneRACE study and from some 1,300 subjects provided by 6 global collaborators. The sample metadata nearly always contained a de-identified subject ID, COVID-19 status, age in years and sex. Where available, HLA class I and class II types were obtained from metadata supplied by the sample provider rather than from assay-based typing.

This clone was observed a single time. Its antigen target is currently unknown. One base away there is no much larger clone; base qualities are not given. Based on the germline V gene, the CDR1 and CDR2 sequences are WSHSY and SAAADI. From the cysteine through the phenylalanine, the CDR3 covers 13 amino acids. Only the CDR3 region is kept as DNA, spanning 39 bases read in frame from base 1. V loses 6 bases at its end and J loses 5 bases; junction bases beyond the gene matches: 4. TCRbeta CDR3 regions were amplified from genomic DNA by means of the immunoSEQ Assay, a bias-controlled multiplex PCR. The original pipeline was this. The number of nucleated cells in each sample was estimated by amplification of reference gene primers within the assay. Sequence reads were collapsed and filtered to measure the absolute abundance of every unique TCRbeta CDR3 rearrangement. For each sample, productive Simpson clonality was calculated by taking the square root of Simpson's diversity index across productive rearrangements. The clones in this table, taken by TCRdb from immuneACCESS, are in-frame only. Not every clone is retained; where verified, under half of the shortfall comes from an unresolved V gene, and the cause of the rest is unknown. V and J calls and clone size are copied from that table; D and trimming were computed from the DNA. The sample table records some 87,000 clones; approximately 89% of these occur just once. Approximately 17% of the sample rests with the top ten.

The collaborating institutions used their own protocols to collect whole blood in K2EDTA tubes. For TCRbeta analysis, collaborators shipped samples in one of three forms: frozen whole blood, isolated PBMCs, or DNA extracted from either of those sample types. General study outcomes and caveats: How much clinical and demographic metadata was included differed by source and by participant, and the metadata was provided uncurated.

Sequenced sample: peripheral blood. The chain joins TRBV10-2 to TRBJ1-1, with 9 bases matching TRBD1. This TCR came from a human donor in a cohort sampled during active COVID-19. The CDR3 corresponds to CASRGQGGTEAFF. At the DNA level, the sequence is TGCGCCAGCAGGGGACAGGGAGGGACTGAAGCTTTCTTT.